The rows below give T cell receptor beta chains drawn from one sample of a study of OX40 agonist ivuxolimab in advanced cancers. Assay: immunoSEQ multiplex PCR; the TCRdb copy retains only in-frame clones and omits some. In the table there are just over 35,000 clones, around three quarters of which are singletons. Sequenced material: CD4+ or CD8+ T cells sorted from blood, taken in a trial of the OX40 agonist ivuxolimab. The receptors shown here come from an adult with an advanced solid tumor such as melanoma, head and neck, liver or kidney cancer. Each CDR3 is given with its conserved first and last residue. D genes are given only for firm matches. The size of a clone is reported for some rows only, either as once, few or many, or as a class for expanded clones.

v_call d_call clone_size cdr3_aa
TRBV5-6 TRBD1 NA CASSWGQNGNTIYF
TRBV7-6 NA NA CASSLNGGYTIYF
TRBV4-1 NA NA CASSQVQSDNEKLFF
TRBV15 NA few CATRLTGTNQPQHF
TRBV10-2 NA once CASRNTAGTEAFF
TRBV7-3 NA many CASSSLGWETEAFF
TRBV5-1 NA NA CASSLRQRFGQFF
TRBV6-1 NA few CASRLDYFNEKLFF
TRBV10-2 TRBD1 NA CASSDSRGQGLYGYTF
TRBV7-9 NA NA CASDAYNEQFF
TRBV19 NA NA CASSITGGSYEQYF
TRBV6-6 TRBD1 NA CASQGELGNTIYF
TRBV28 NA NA CASSGHYGYTF
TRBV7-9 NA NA CASSLGNLYQETQYF
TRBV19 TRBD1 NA CASSMDRGRLQPQHF
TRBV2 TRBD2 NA CAGGGDTDTQYF
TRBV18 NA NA CASSPLQDSGANVLTF
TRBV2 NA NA CASISSSSGANVLTF
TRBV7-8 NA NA CASTLRGGLSYEQYF
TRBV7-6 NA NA CASSLVVLGTDTQYF
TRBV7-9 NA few CASSLGTSNEKLFF
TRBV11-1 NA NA CASSQHFYEKLFF